One sample yielded the 32 T cell receptor beta chains listed below, sequenced in a study of cytomegalovirus exposure and HLA in healthy donors. 60 Vbeta and 13 Jbeta primers were used in PCR. Data came from immunoSEQ multiplex PCR; TCRdb stores just in-frame clones and leaves some out. The sample includes under 200,000 clones, around 77% of them seen just once. The sequenced material came from PBMCs. These receptors were obtained from a woman in her thirties in good health and CMV-seropositive.

V usage is TRBV15 and J usage is TRBJ2-4, with a weak D call TRBD2 (5 bases). CDR1 is LNHNV, CDR2 YYDKDF, per germline (reference sequence). The CDR3 has 16 amino acids. With 1 base removed from V and 0 bases from J, the gap between germline ends came to 10 bases. The CDR3 nucleotides are TGTGCCACCAGCAGAGGTGACGGGGTAGCCAAAAACATTCAGTACTTC. This translates into CATSRGDGVAKNIQYF.

The J gene is TRBJ1-1, the V gene TRBV10-2, with TRBD1 identical over 11 bases. The CDR3 has 16 amino acids. Germline-derived CDR1 and CDR2 are WSHSY and SAAADI. The V gene end was trimmed by 2 bases and the J gene end by 5 bases; junction bases not matched to a gene: 7. CDR3 sequence reads: CASSEGTGGTKTEAFF. The CDR3 DNA sequence: TGCGCCAGCAGTGAGGGGACAGGGGGTACGAAAACTGAAGCTTTCTTT.

This clone was detected a few times. The gene calls are TRBV18 and TRBJ1-2; TRBD1 is a possible D gene (6 bases). The CDR3 sequence is 17 residues long. CDR1 is KGHSH, CDR2 LQKENI, per germline. With 1 base removed from V and 3 bases from J, the gap between germline ends came to 18 bases. Here the CDR3 reads CASSPLQGRTHHYGYTF. The CDR3 DNA reads as TGTGCCAGCTCACCACTGCAGGGGCGAACGCACCACTATGGCTACACCTTC.

This chain joins TRBV7-2 and TRBJ2-4, with TRBD2 as a possible D gene (6 bases). The CDR3 covers 16 residues. Per germline, CDR1 SGHTA and CDR2 FQGNSA. V was clipped by 2 bases and J by 0 bases, with 11 bases between them. CDR3 sequence: CASSLNRGTAKNIQYF. CDR3 DNA sequence: TGTGCCAGCAGCTTAAACCGGGGGACAGCCAAAAACATTCAGTACTTC. Filled out from reference TRBV7-2 and TRBJ2-4, the complete variable domain reads GAGVSQSPSNKVTEKGKDVELRCDPISGHTALYWYRQSLGQGLEFLIYFQGNSAPDKSGLPSDRFSAERTGGSVSTLTIQRTQQEDSAVYLCASSLNRGTAKNIQYFGAGTRLSVL.

This clone occurred a few times. This chain connects TRBV7-2 to TRBJ2-3; tentative D call: TRBD2 (7 bases). The CDR3 extends over 18 amino acids. In germline, CDR1 is SGHTA, CDR2 FQGNSA. The V and J ends lost 7 bases and 3 bases respectively, with 26 bases between them. The DNA of the CDR3 is TGTGCCAGCACCTCAGCCGGGGGGCCACCCGTAAGGACAGATACGCAGTATTTT. This translates into CASTSAGGPPVRTDTQYF.

The CDR3 loop is CASSLTGGTEAFF. CDR3 DNA sequence: TGTGCCAGCAGCCTCACGGGGGGGACTGAAGCTTTCTTT. The chain links TRBV5-6 to TRBJ1-1, with D possibly being TRBD1 (5 bases). Trimming removed 4 bases from V and 5 bases from J, with 12 bases in between. The CDR3 spans 13 residues. CDR1 SGHDT and CDR2 YYEEEE come from the germline V gene.

This clone was found once. V is TRBV5-4 and J is TRBJ2-7; 7 bases are a match to TRBD1. CDR3 length equals 15 residues. CDR1 is SGHNT, CDR2 YYREEE, per germline (reference sequence). The trim removed 4 bases at V and 4 bases at J, leaving 11 bases unmatched. CDR3: CASSPRMGQSYEQYF. The CDR3 bases are TGTGCCAGCAGCCCCAGAATGGGACAGTCTTACGAGCAGTACTTC.

The rearrangement joins TRBV6-4 to TRBJ2-3, with 7 positions matching TRBD1. CDR1 is MRHNA, CDR2 SNTAGT, per germline. The CDR3 covers 16 residues. V was clipped by 4 bases and J by 0 bases; unmatched bases: 7. The CDR3 spells CASSALPGQSTDTQYF. CDR3 nucleotides: TGTGCCAGCAGTGCGTTACCGGGACAGAGCACAGATACGCAGTATTTT.

This clone was observed a single time. The V gene is TRBV9, the J gene TRBJ1-2; TRBD1 might be the D (6 bases). V lost 6 bases, J lost 2 bases, and 14 bases lay in between. This CDR3 is built from 14 residues. CDR1 and CDR2 (germline): SGDLS, YYNGEE. In DNA, the CDR3 is TGTGCCAGCACACGTCGGACAGCGAACTATGGCTACACCTTC. Its translation: CASTRRTANYGYTF.

V gene TRBV2 combines with J gene TRBJ1-2, with TRBD1 identical over 8 bases. The ends lost 3 bases at V and 6 bases at J; junction bases unmatched: 6. CDR3 size: 14 residues. CDR1 and CDR2 from the germline V gene are SNHLY and FYNNEI. The CDR3 here is CASSDQGAINGYTF. DNA for the CDR3: TGTGCCAGCAGTGATCAGGGGGCTATCAATGGCTACACCTTC.

The chain uses TRBV5-1 and TRBJ2-5; 10 positions match TRBD1. The CDR3 runs 16 residues. V trimming: 6 bases; J trimming: 4 bases; junction bases outside the gene matches: 12. CDR1 is SGHRS, CDR2 YFSETQ, per germline. Written as DNA, the CDR3 is TGCGCCAGCACCCCTGGGACAGGGGAAAAAGGAGAGACCCAGTACTTC. This gives the protein CASTPGTGEKGETQYF.

V usage is TRBV15 and J usage is TRBJ1-4; tentative D call: TRBD1 (5 bases). Germline V CDR1 and CDR2: LNHNV, YYDKDF (reference sequence). There are 15 residues in the CDR3. The germline V and J ends were trimmed by 0 bases and 8 bases, with 13 bases remaining between them. CDR3: CATSRDRGEREKLFF. In DNA, the CDR3 is TGTGCCACCAGCAGAGATAGGGGCGAACGAGAAAAACTGTTTTTT. The full variable domain, with the rest looked up from reference TRBV15 and TRBJ1-4, is DAMVIQNPRYQVTQFGKPVTLSCSQTLNHNVMYWYQQKSSQAPKLLFHYYDKDFNNEADTPDNFQSRRPNTSFCFLDIRSPGLGDTAMYLCATSRDRGEREKLFFGSGTQLSVL.

The chain employs TRBV4-3 and TRBJ2-7; D perhaps matches TRBD1 (5 bases). Germline V lookup: CDR1 LGHNA, CDR2 YSLEER. The V end was cut by 3 bases, the J end by 3 bases, with 15 bases between. The CDR3 covers 15 residues. The CDR3 DNA reads TGCGCCAGCAGCCACGAGATAACAGGTATCTACGAGCAGTACTTC. Translated, it gives CASSHEITGIYEQYF.

This chain uses TRBV12-5 with TRBJ2-7; TRBD1 aligns across 9 bases. The V and J ends lost 3 bases and 2 bases, in that order; junction bases with no gene match: 5. The CDR3 loop spans 15 amino acids. Germline V lookup: CDR1 LGHNT, CDR2 FRNRAP. Here the CDR3 reads CASGFGQGITYEQYF. In DNA, the CDR3 is TGTGCTAGTGGTTTCGGACAGGGGATCACCTACGAGCAGTACTTC.

CDR3 DNA: TGCGCCAGCAGCTTTCTACCGGGACAGGGTCAGCCCCAGCATTTT. It encodes CASSFLPGQGQPQHF. This chain uses TRBV4-1 with TRBJ1-5; 9 positions agree with TRBD1. V shed 5 bases, J shed 6 bases, and the junction held 8 bases outside the gene matches. Germline CDR1 and CDR2: MGHRA and YSYEKL. The CDR3 is made up of 15 amino acids.

The chain combines TRBV6-6 with TRBJ1-5; tentative D call: TRBD1 (6 bases). The CDR3 has 14 residues. Germline V CDR1 and CDR2: MNHNY, SVGAGI (reference sequence). V gave up 5 bases and J gave up 4 bases, with 12 bases separating them. This chain's CDR3 is CASSASDRNQPQHF. CDR3 DNA sequence: TGTGCCAGCAGTGCCTCTGACAGGAATCAGCCCCAGCATTTT.

CDR3: CASSSSGGRGYNEQFF. The CDR3 DNA reads TGTGCCAGCAGTTCCTCCGGTGGCAGGGGCTACAATGAGCAGTTCTTC. The chain recombines TRBV6-5 with TRBJ2-1, with D maybe TRBD1 (6 bases). The V end lost 4 bases, the J end lost 3 bases, and 16 bases lay between the germline ends. This CDR3 spans 16 amino acids. Germline V gene lookup returns CDR1 MNHEY and CDR2 SVGAGI.

This chain uses TRBV10-3 with TRBJ2-3; the match to TRBD1 covers 10 bases. CDR3 length equals 14 residues. The V gene end was trimmed by 6 bases and the J gene end by 5 bases; junction bases not matched to a gene: 5. CDR1 is ENHRY and CDR2 is SYGVKD in the germline V gene. The CDR3 sequence is CAIRPGTGVDTQYF. As DNA, the CDR3 is TGTGCCATCAGGCCCGGGACAGGGGTAGATACGCAGTATTTT.

The chain employs TRBV11-2 and TRBJ2-2, with D possibly matching TRBD1 (5 bases). Germline V gene lookup returns CDR1 SGHAT and CDR2 FQNNGV. The CDR3 has 13 residues. The V and J ends lost 5 bases and 5 bases respectively, with 9 bases between them. CDR3 sequence reads: CASSPRVTGELFF. CDR3 bases: TGTGCCAGCAGCCCCAGGGTAACCGGGGAGCTGTTTTTT. The whole variable domain, filled in from reference TRBV11-2 and TRBJ2-2, reads EAGVAQSPRYKIIEKRQSVAFWCNPISGHATLYWYQQILGQGPKLLIQFQNNGVVDDSQLPKDRFSAERLKGVDSTLKIQPAKLEDSAVYLCASSPRVTGELFFGEGSRLTVL.

This chain links TRBV19 with TRBJ1-5; D call uncertain. Germline V gives CDR1 LNHDA, CDR2 SQIVND (reference sequence). V shed 3 bases and J shed 1 base, with 10 bases lying between them. CDR3 length equals 15 residues. The CDR3 bases are TGTGCCAGTAGTATTGCGGTTTCGAGCAATCAGCCCCAGCATTTT. Translated: CASSIAVSSNQPQHF. Using reference TRBV19 and TRBJ1-5 for the parts outside the CDR3, the full variable domain is DGGITQSPKYLFRKEGQNVTLSCEQNLNHDAMYWYRQDPGQGLRLIYYSQIVNDFQKGDIAEGYSVSREKKESFPLTVTSAQKNPTAFYLCASSIAVSSNQPQHFGDGTRLSIL.

The V gene is TRBV4-3, the J gene TRBJ2-3; D may be TRBD2 (5 bases). Looked up from germline, CDR1 is LGHNA and CDR2 is YSLEER. CDR3 length: 17 residues. V lost 2 bases and J 0 bases, leaving 15 bases between the germline ends. The DNA for the CDR3 is TGCGCCAGCAGCCAAACTTCGACTGGACTCAGCACAGATACGCAGTATTTT. Its translation: CASSQTSTGLSTDTQYF.

This clone has just a few counts. The chain couples TRBV19 to TRBJ1-5; D is possibly TRBD1 (6 bases). The germline gives CDR1 LNHDA, CDR2 SQIVND (reference sequence). The CDR3 sequence is 15 residues long. Trimming took off 2 bases at V and 2 bases at J, with 10 bases between the two ends. In nucleotides, the CDR3 is TGTGCCAGTAGTATACCGCGACAGGGCAATCAGCCCCAGCATTTT. Translating it yields CASSIPRQGNQPQHF.

V and J are TRBV13 and TRBJ2-1; 12 bases align to TRBD1. This CDR3 is 15 amino acids long. Germline-derived CDR1 and CDR2 are PRHDT and FYEKMQ (reference sequence). V shed 4 bases and J 7 bases; nucleotides not matched to a gene: 5. This CDR3 reads CASSSWDRGRNEQFF. The CDR3 nucleotides read TGTGCCAGCAGCTCCTGGGACAGGGGGCGTAATGAGCAGTTCTTC.

The J gene is TRBJ2-2, the V gene TRBV2; TRBD2 matches at 13 bases. With 4 bases clipped from V and 2 bases from J, the junction kept 1 base outside the gene matches. CDR3 length: 16 amino acids. Looked up from germline, CDR1 is SNHLY and CDR2 is FYNNEI. The CDR3 sequence: CASSGGLAGNTGELFF. As DNA, the CDR3 is TGTGCCAGCAGTGGGGGACTAGCGGGAAACACCGGGGAGCTGTTTTTT. Complete variable domain (other parts from reference TRBV2 and TRBJ2-2): EPEVTQTPSHQVTQMGQEVILRCVPISNHLYFYWYRQILGQKVEFLVSFYNNEISEKSEIFDDQFSVERPDGSNFTLKIRSTKLEDSAMYFCASSGGLAGNTGELFFGEGSRLTVL.

The gene calls are TRBV6-5 and TRBJ2-1; D possibly corresponds to TRBD1 (7 bases). This CDR3 has 15 amino acids. CDR1 is MNHEY and CDR2 is SVGAGI in the germline V gene. The V and J ends lost 7 bases and 8 bases respectively, with 21 bases between them. DNA of the CDR3: TGTGCCAGCAAGCGAAGGACAGGCTGGGGGGATGAGCAGTTCTTC. It yields the protein CASKRRTGWGDEQFF.

In this sample, this clone turned up once. The V and J genes are TRBV27 and TRBJ2-2; 9 nucleotides line up with TRBD1. This CDR3 is 16 amino acids long. Germline V gene sequence: CDR1 MNHEY, CDR2 SMNVEV (reference sequence). V was clipped by 5 bases and J by 4 bases; unmatched bases: 8. The CDR3 coding sequence is TGTGCCAGCAGTATAACCGGGACAGGGATCACCGGGGAGCTGTTTTTT. Translation: CASSITGTGITGELFF.

The chain uses TRBV5-6 and TRBJ2-7; D is unclear. V lost 2 bases to trimming and J lost 7 bases, with 10 bases between them. The CDR3 loop spans 12 amino acids. Germline V gene lookup returns CDR1 SGHDT and CDR2 YYEEEE. The CDR3 sequence: CASSFVGDEQYF. CDR3 DNA: TGTGCCAGCAGCTTTGTCGGAGATGAGCAGTACTTC.

The CDR3 DNA is TGCGCCAGCAGCTTGGACCTGACTGAGCAGTACTTC. Translating it yields CASSLDLTEQYF. The chain carries TRBV5-1 and TRBJ2-7; the D is unclear. The CDR3 is 12 amino acids. Trimming removed 0 bases at V and 7 bases at J, with 8 bases between. The germline V gene has CDR1 SGHRS and CDR2 YFSETQ.

Turning to this clone: Additional DNA sequences in this sample encode the identical CDR3. This chain joins TRBV18 and TRBJ2-3; TRBD1 agrees at 9 bases. In germline, CDR1 is KGHSH, CDR2 LQKENI. Germline trimming cut 2 bases from V and 4 bases from J; bases unmatched to any gene: 1. The CDR3 extends over 14 amino acids. CDR3 protein: CASSPTGGADTQYF. The CDR3 coding sequence is TGTGCCAGCTCACCAACAGGGGGCGCAGATACGCAGTATTTT.

The chain recombines TRBV7-9 with TRBJ1-3; maybe TRBD1 (6 bases). The CDR3 extends over 16 amino acids. CDR1 and CDR2 from the germline V gene are SEHNR and FQNEAQ (reference sequence). V dropped 7 bases and J dropped 0 bases, with 16 bases sitting between them. CDR3 in DNA: TGTGCCAGCAATTTGGGACAAAGGAGCTCTGGAAACACCATATATTTT. Translation: CASNLGQRSSGNTIYF.

This chain links TRBV7-2 with TRBJ2-3; tentatively, D is TRBD1 (6 bases). Trimming removed 5 bases at V and 4 bases at J, with 16 bases between. The germline CDR1 and CDR2 sequences are SGHTA and FQGNSA. This CDR3 contains 15 residues. The CDR3 DNA reads TGTGCCAGCAGCCGAACAATACAGGGTCCAGATACGCAGTATTTT. It codes for CASSRTIQGPDTQYF.

V and J are TRBV7-2 and TRBJ2-7; 9 positions match TRBD1. J was trimmed by 3 bases and V by 1 base; bases with no gene match: 1. Per germline, CDR1 SGHTA and CDR2 FQGNSA. The CDR3 has 14 amino acids. Here the CDR3 DNA reads TGTGCCAGCAGCTTAGAGACAGGGGGCTACGAGCAGTACTTC. It specifies CASSLETGGYEQYF. Using reference TRBV7-2 and TRBJ2-7 for the parts outside the CDR3, the full variable domain is GAGVSQSPSNKVTEKGKDVELRCDPISGHTALYWYRQSLGQGLEFLIYFQGNSAPDKSGLPSDRFSAERTGGSVSTLTIQRTQQEDSAVYLCASSLETGGYEQYFGPGTRLTVT.